The TCR beta chain described here comes from a study of cytomegalovirus exposure and HLA in healthy donors. Overall study: In an early release, HLA-typed donors contributed some 88 million unique TCR sequences. Study findings and constraints: Most likely, a cluster of highly shared sequence variants arose as a sequencing artifact.

As for this clone: What it recognizes is unknown.

The J segment lost 5 bases and the V segment lost 4 bases, leaving 7 bases of the junction unmatched. CDR1 is SGHRS, CDR2 YFSETQ, per germline. The CDR3 totals 16 residues. 13 Jbeta primers and 60 Vbeta primers were used for the PCR. The protocol was immunoSEQ multiplex PCR, while the TCRdb copy is restricted to in-frame clones and leaves out a portion. The profile covers a few hundred thousand clones, with about 80% appearing a single time and less than 9% taken by the ten largest. All the people who gave samples were healthy bone marrow donors. V usage is TRBV5-1 and J usage is TRBJ2-1; TRBD2 aligns across 12 bases. The sample was PBMCs. The TCR was taken from a woman aged 55-75 years in good health and CMV-seropositive. As DNA, the CDR3 is TGCGCCAGCAGCGACCCTAGCGGGAGGGCCGACAATGAGCAGTTCTTC. Amino acids: CASSDPSGRADNEQFF.